The 27 T cell receptor beta chains below were found in one sample sequenced in a study of cytomegalovirus exposure and HLA in healthy donors. PCR primers comprised 60 Vbeta and 13 Jbeta primers. Libraries were prepared by immunoSEQ multiplex PCR; TCRdb keeps only in-frame clonotypes and omits some of them. This table holds roughly 130,000 clones, roughly 83% found once. Sequenced material: PBMCs. These receptor sequences come from a female donor in good health and CMV-seronegative.

The chain joins TRBV7-6 to TRBJ2-7; 10 bases match TRBD2. The CDR3 sequence is 19 residues long. Looked up from germline, CDR1 is SGHVS and CDR2 is FNYEAQ. J was trimmed by 4 bases and V by 2 bases; bases with no gene match: 17. CDR3 sequence reads: CASSLRPPTKREGPYEQYF. The CDR3 DNA follows: TGTGCCAGCAGCTTAAGGCCCCCCACAAAGCGGGAGGGCCCATACGAGCAGTACTTC.

The V call is TRBV13, the J call TRBJ1-1, with a tentative D call TRBD1 (6 bases). The CDR3 extends over 12 amino acids. V was shortened by 0 bases and J by 8 bases, with 7 bases between the two germline ends. Germline V lookup: CDR1 PRHDT, CDR2 FYEKMQ (reference sequence). CDR3 residues: CASSLGRGEAFF. The CDR3 DNA follows: TGTGCCAGCAGCTTAGGCAGGGGAGAAGCTTTCTTT. The full variable domain, rest sourced from reference TRBV13 and TRBJ1-1, is AAGVIQSPRHLIKEKRETATLKCYPIPRHDTVYWYQQGPGQDPQFLISFYEKMQSDKGSIPDRFSAQQFSDYHSELNMSSLELGDSALYFCASSLGRGEAFFGQGTRLTVV.

This sequence joins TRBV30 and TRBJ2-5, with 8 nucleotides matching TRBD2. Trimming cost V 1 base and J 1 base; bases outside gene matches: 11. CDR3 length: 17 amino acids. Germline-derived CDR1 and CDR2 are GTSNPN and SVGIG (reference sequence). The CDR3: CAWSGALAGSLQETQYF. The CDR3, as DNA: TGTGCCTGGAGTGGGGCATTAGCGGGGAGCCTCCAAGAGACCCAGTACTTC. Combining the CDR3 with reference TRBV30 and TRBJ2-5 gives the whole variable domain SQTIHQWPATLVQPVGSPLSLECTVEGTSNPNLYWYRQAAGRGLQLLFYSVGIGQISSEVPQNLSASRPQDRQFILSSKKLLLSDSGFYLCAWSGALAGSLQETQYFGPGTRLLVL.

The CDR3 region is CASSLGFGFGEKLFF. The DNA for the CDR3 is TGTGCCAGCAGCTTAGGATTCGGTTTTGGTGAAAAACTGTTTTTT. The V call is TRBV11-2, the J call TRBJ1-4; no clear D. V was pared by 1 base and J by 7 bases, with 13 bases between. Germline assignment: CDR1 SGHAT and CDR2 FQNNGV. This CDR3 comprises 15 residues.

This clone was counted once. In nucleotides, the CDR3 is TGTGCCTGGAGTCAAGTAACTTATGGCTACACCTTC. It yields the protein CAWSQVTYGYTF. The rearrangement links TRBV30 to TRBJ1-2; D not certain. Deletions cut 2 bases from V and 5 bases from J, with 9 bases between. This CDR3 region has 12 residues. Germline CDR1 reads GTSNPN; CDR2 reads SVGIG (reference sequence).

The rearrangement links TRBV4-1 to TRBJ2-6; TRBD1 matches 7 bases. This CDR3 comprises 18 residues. Germline CDR1 MGHRA, CDR2 YSYEKL. The V and J ends lost 1 base and 0 bases, in that order; junction bases with no gene match: 6. The CDR3 DNA reads TGCGCCAGCAGCCAAGTTGTACAGGGGATCTCTGGGGCCAACGTCCTGACTTTC. Protein product: CASSQVVQGISGANVLTF.

J is TRBJ2-3 and V is TRBV7-2, with 9 bases that match TRBD2. Per germline, CDR1 SGHTA and CDR2 FQGNSA. CDR3 length equals 16 residues. V trimming: 2 bases; J trimming: 7 bases; junction bases outside the gene matches: 10. The CDR3 nucleotides read TGTGCCAGCAGCTTAACGGGGGGACTAGCCCCCCATACGCAGTATTTT. The encoded protein is CASSLTGGLAPHTQYF.

V usage is TRBV7-9 and J usage is TRBJ1-1; D gene uncertain. Germline CDR1 is SEHNR and CDR2 is FQNEAQ (reference sequence). The CDR3 is 14 amino acids. The V gene lost 8 bases and the J gene lost 3 bases, with 16 bases spanning the gap. The DNA for the CDR3 is TGTGCCAGCCACATTGCGGCGCTGGACACTGAAGCTTTCTTT. The encoded protein is CASHIAALDTEAFF.

In this sample, this clone turned up a few times. A read error may produce the germline difference seen at one junction end. The chain joins TRBV29-1 to TRBJ2-1, with D tentatively TRBD2 (6 bases). Germline loops: CDR1 SQVTM, CDR2 ANQGSEA. The CDR3 contains 12 residues. CDR3 in DNA: TGCAGCGTTGAACTCGGGCGTGGTGGCGGGATCTTC. It is translated as CSVELGRGGGIF.

V and J are TRBV11-3 and TRBJ2-1; 12 bases line up with TRBD2. Losses at the gene ends were 5 bases for V and 6 bases for J; bases not matched to a gene: 8. CDR1 and CDR2 from the germline V gene are SGHNT and YENEEA. There are 16 residues in the CDR3. CDR3 bases: TGTGCCAGCAGCATGGAGGGACTAGCGGGCGTCAATGAGCAGTTCTTC. Translated: CASSMEGLAGVNEQFF.

This clone was counted once. V and J are TRBV19 and TRBJ2-3; 11 bases match TRBD1. The CDR3 length is 14 residues. Germline CDR1 reads LNHDA; CDR2 reads SQIVND (reference sequence). Trimming removed 4 bases from V and 4 bases from J; junction bases left unmatched: 1. CDR3 in DNA: TGTGCCAGTAGTACGGGACAGGGGGCAGATACGCAGTATTTT. It yields the protein CASSTGQGADTQYF.

The chain combines TRBV18 with TRBJ1-3; D is undetermined. The ends were cut back, 3 bases at V and 2 bases at J, with 8 bases in the middle. Germline-derived CDR1 and CDR2 are KGHSH and LQKENI. CDR3 length: 14 amino acids. In DNA form, the CDR3 reads TGTGCCAGCTCACCGGGCGCTGCTGGAAACACCATATATTTT. Translating gives CASSPGAAGNTIYF.

The chain has TRBV7-9 and TRBJ2-7; no clear D gene. Germline lookup yields CDR1 SEHNR and CDR2 FQNEAQ (reference sequence). Trimming removed 5 bases from V and 2 bases from J, with 4 bases in between. The CDR3 covers 11 residues. Written as DNA, the CDR3 is TGTGCCAGCAGCAATACCTACGAGCAGTACTTC. This sequence encodes CASSNTYEQYF.

The gene calls are TRBV5-4 and TRBJ2-1, with D possibly being TRBD2 (6 bases). Trimming removed 1 base from V and 7 bases from J, with 15 bases in between. Germline CDR1 and CDR2: SGHNT and YYREEE (reference sequence). The CDR3 is 15 residues long. CDR3 protein: CASSLKRGLSNEQFF. CDR3 bases: TGTGCCAGCAGCTTGAAGAGGGGACTCTCTAATGAGCAGTTCTTC.

The rearrangement joins TRBV28 to TRBJ1-5; weak D call: TRBD1 (5 bases). This CDR3 has 14 residues. V gave up 3 bases and J gave up 6 bases, with 12 bases separating them. The germline CDR1 and CDR2 sequences are MDHEN and SYDVKM. The CDR3 reads CASSLAGGGQPQHF. The DNA of the CDR3 is TGTGCCAGCAGTTTGGCGGGGGGGGGTCAGCCCCAGCATTTT.

The rearrangement uses TRBV27 and TRBJ1-2, with 7 bases fitting TRBD1. The V gene's germline CDR1 is MNHEY and CDR2 SMNVEV (reference sequence). V was pared by 8 bases and J by 2 bases, with 14 bases of the junction left unmatched. CDR3 length: 16 residues. CDR3 DNA: TGTGCCAGCGGTCCGGGACAGCGAATCCTCAACTATGGCTACACCTTC. It is translated as CASGPGQRILNYGYTF.

This clone was observed once. The chain combines TRBV18 with TRBJ1-4; D possibly corresponds to TRBD1 (5 bases). CDR1 and CDR2 (germline): KGHSH, LQKENI. This CDR3 comprises 15 residues. Between the trimmed V and J ends, which lost 0 bases and 6 bases, there was a span of 11 bases. The CDR3 sequence is CASSPPVRADEKLFF. The CDR3 region has the DNA TGTGCCAGCTCACCACCGGTCAGGGCGGATGAAAAACTGTTTTTT.

This chain uses TRBV7-6 with TRBJ1-6; D not resolved. The CDR3 is 13 amino acids. Per the germline V gene, CDR1 is SGHVS and CDR2 is FNYEAQ. The V end lost 6 bases, the J end lost 8 bases, and 11 bases lay between the germline ends. This chain's CDR3 is CASRRETDSPLHF. The CDR3 coding sequence is TGTGCCAGCAGACGGGAAACTGATTCACCCCTCCACTTT. Supplemented by reference TRBV7-6 and TRBJ1-6, the full variable domain reads GAGVSQSPRYKVTKRGQDVALRCDPISGHVSLYWYRQALGQGPEFLTYFNYEAQQDKSGLPNDRFSAERPEGSISTLTIQRTEQRDSAMYRCASRRETDSPLHFGNGTRLTVT.

The chain recombines TRBV11-2 with TRBJ1-6, with TRBD1 identical over 7 bases. The CDR3 loop spans 15 amino acids. The germline V gene has CDR1 SGHAT and CDR2 FQNNGV. The trim removed 1 base at V and 10 bases at J, leaving 7 bases unmatched. CDR3 in DNA: TGTGCCAGCAGCTTAGGGGACAGTGGGGGATCACCCCTCCACTTT. Residues: CASSLGDSGGSPLHF.

The chain links TRBV29-1 to TRBJ2-3; tentatively, D is TRBD2 (6 bases). Germline V gives CDR1 SQVTM, CDR2 ANQGSEA. This CDR3 has 15 amino acids. V was pared by 7 bases and J by 5 bases, with 22 bases between. Here the CDR3 reads CSATPGGPGRDTQYF. In nucleotides, the CDR3 is TGCAGCGCAACTCCTGGAGGGCCGGGGAGAGATACGCAGTATTTT.

The J gene is TRBJ2-7, the V gene TRBV9; no firm D call. The CDR3 has 13 residues. V shed 3 bases and J shed 6 bases, with 13 bases lying between them. Germline V CDR1 and CDR2: SGDLS, YYNGEE. CDR3 region: CASSAVTTSEQYF. In DNA, the CDR3 is TGTGCCAGCAGCGCCGTTACTACCAGCGAGCAGTACTTC.

This clone was detected a few times. V is TRBV5-1 and J is TRBJ1-1; tentatively, D is TRBD1 (5 bases). Deletions cut 2 bases from V and 5 bases from J, with 13 bases between. Per germline, CDR1 SGHRS and CDR2 YFSETQ. The CDR3 length is 14 residues. CDR3 sequence (DNA): TGCGCCAGCAGCTTCAGGGCCCTAGGGACTGAAGCTTTCTTT. Protein product: CASSFRALGTEAFF.

This sequence joins TRBV30 and TRBJ2-7; 8 positions agree with TRBD2. The CDR3 consists of 17 residues. V dropped 0 bases and J dropped 0; count of bases not matched to a gene: 10. CDR1 is GTSNPN, CDR2 SVGIG, per germline (reference sequence). CDR3: CAWSVRASGRSSYEQYF. The CDR3 nucleotides read TGTGCCTGGAGTGTACGGGCTAGCGGGCGTTCCTCCTACGAGCAGTACTTC.

The chain carries TRBV9 and TRBJ2-7; 8 bases map to TRBD1. The germline gives CDR1 SGDLS, CDR2 YYNGEE. CDR3 length: 13 amino acids. The junction had 5 bases not matched to a gene; V was cut back by 4 bases and J by 5 bases. The CDR3 is CASSHGQGDEQYF. CDR3 nucleotides: TGTGCCAGCAGCCATGGACAGGGAGACGAGCAGTACTTC.

This clone was detected only once. The rearrangement joins TRBV6-1 to TRBJ1-1; D perhaps matches TRBD1 (5 bases). The V gene's germline CDR1 is MNHNS and CDR2 SASEGT. Trimming pared 8 bases from V and 0 bases from J, leaving 10 bases between. The CDR3 is made up of 13 amino acids. Here the CDR3 reads CASAGFMNTEAFF. CDR3 bases: TGTGCCAGCGCAGGGTTCATGAACACTGAAGCTTTCTTT.

The chain recombines TRBV7-2 with TRBJ2-1; the D is unclear. V was trimmed by 4 bases and J by 7 bases, leaving 14 bases between them. CDR3 length: 14 amino acids. Germline V gives CDR1 SGHTA, CDR2 FQGNSA. As DNA, the CDR3 is TGTGCCAGCAGCTCAAGCTTCTTCGGGAATGAGCAGTTCTTC. It specifies CASSSSFFGNEQFF.

The chain has TRBV27 and TRBJ2-5, with a tentative D call TRBD1 (6 bases). CDR3 size: 12 residues. The germline V and J ends were trimmed by 5 bases and 2 bases, with 6 bases remaining between them. Germline assignment: CDR1 MNHEY and CDR2 SMNVEV (reference sequence). CDR3 loop: CASSTGQETQYF. In DNA, the CDR3 is TGTGCCAGCAGTACAGGGCAAGAGACCCAGTACTTC.